Detailed here is one TCR beta chain. Its antigen is unidentified. This record belongs to a study of post-analysis software for immune sequencing data. Study outcomes and limitations: Compared with controls, patients had more of about 5 TRBV segments, including TRBV5-6, TRBV5-1 and TRBV20-1. Strong co-clustering by F measure was evident for samples that had been prepared in the same batch.

Prepared TCR beta cDNA libraries contained unique molecular identifiers. Each batch of about 1 to 11 million T cells produced roughly 0.5 million cDNA molecules. TCRdb reprocessed the PCR reads with MiXCR, giving one entry per CDR3 protein. The sample records under 900,000 distinct CDR3 sequences, about 57% being singletons. V was shortened by 6 bases and J by 2 bases, with 10 bases between the two germline ends. The CDR3 extends over 13 amino acids. The sample taken for sequencing was blood. The chain couples TRBV12-3 or TRBV12-4 to TRBJ1-2; D might be TRBD1 (5 bases). This TCR derives from a girl aged 10 to 17 with multiple sclerosis. CDR3 nucleotides: TGTGCCAGCAGCCGAGGGGTCAACTATGGCTACACCTTC. The encoded protein is CASSRGVNYGYTF.